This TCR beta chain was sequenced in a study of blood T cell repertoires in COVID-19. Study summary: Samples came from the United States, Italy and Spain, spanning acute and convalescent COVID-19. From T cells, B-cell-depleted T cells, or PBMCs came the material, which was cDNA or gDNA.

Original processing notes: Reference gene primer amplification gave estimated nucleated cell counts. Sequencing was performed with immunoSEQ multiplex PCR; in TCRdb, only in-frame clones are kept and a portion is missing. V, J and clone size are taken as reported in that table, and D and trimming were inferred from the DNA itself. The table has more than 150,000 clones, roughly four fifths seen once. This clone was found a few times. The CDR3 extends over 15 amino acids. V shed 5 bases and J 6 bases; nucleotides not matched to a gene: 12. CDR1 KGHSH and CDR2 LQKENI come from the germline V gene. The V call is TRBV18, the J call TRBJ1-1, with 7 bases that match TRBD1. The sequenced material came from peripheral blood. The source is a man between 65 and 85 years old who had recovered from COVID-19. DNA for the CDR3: TGTGCCAGCTCAGAGTCTCAGGGGGGCCTCGCTGAAGCTTTCTTT. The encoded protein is CASSESQGGLAEAFF.